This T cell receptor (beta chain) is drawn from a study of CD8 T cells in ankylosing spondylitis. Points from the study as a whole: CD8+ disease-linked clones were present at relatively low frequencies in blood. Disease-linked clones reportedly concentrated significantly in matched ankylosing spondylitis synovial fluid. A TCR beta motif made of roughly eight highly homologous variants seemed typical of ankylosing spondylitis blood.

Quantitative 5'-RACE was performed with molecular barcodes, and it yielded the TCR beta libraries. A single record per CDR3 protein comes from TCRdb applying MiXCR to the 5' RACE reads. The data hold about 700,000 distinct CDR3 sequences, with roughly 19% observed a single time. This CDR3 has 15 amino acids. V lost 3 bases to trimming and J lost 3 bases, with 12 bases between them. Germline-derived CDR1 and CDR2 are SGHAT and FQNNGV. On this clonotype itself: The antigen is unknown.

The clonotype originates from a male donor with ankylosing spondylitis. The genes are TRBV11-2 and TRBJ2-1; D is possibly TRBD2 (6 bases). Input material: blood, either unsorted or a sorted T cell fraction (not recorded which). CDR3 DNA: TGTGCCAGCAGCTTCGGACGGCGGGGCTACAATGAGCAGTTCTTC. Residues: CASSFGRRGYNEQFF.